This TCR beta chain is from a study of T cell repertoires in cytomegalovirus infection. Study in general: The authors used CMV epitopes that were HLA-C-restricted (recently identified) and HLA-B-restricted (well studied). Indications came from public TCR beta signatures; they pointed to CMV infection and to a matching HLA type.

TCRdb ran MiXCR on the reads and lists one entry per CDR3 protein. The sample lists about 220,000 distinct CDR3 sequences; about 38% were seen once. Of note for this clonotype: The target antigen is unknown. Here the CDR3 omits its conserved ending phenylalanine or tryptophan, so a read error is the likely source.

CDR3 length: 18 amino acids. Germline lookup yields CDR1 KGHSH and CDR2 LQKENI. The material was CD8+ T cells from cultured PBMCs, obtained from culture after CMV antigen stimulation. This sequence joins TRBV18 and TRBJ2-3; tentatively, D is TRBD1 (7 bases). This clonotype originated in a human donor in good health (CMV status not recorded). Some clones in this sample may be carry-over from other donors' samples. In DNA form, the CDR3 reads TGTGCTAGCTCACCACTGTATCTGACAGGGACTTCCACAGATACGCAGTATTGT. Amino acid sequence: CASSPLYLTGTSTDTQYC.